This T cell receptor beta chain is from a study of blood T cell repertoires in COVID-19. Study-level background: Acute-phase and convalescent COVID-19 samples originated in the United States, Italy and Spain. Sources were T cells, B-cell-depleted T cells, or PBMCs; the material itself was cDNA or gDNA.

The CDR3 is 15 amino acids. The V gene's germline CDR1 is SGHAT and CDR2 FQNNGV. V was trimmed by 0 bases and J by 3 bases, leaving 9 bases between them. In the source study's methods: Amplification of reference gene primers provided the estimated nucleated cell counts. The table came from immunoSEQ multiplex PCR; TCRdb's copy has only in-frame clones and leaves some out. That table is the source of V, J and clone size, and D and trimming were worked out from the DNA. The data contain around 63,000 clones, approximately 80% of them singletons. The sequence was obtained from a man between 60 and 75 years old with acute or convalescent COVID-19. The material sequenced was peripheral blood. This sequence joins TRBV11-2 and TRBJ2-1; D unclear. The CDR3 bases are TGTGCCAGCAGCTTAGATTTATCGGTCTACAATGAGCAGTTCTTC. Amino acid sequence: CASSLDLSVYNEQFF.